A selection of T cell receptor beta chains follows, all from one sample in a study of human T cells and chemical hapten exposure. From the RACE reads, TCRdb called clonotypes with MiXCR, one entry per CDR3 protein. The sample records around 75,000 distinct CDR3 sequences, approximately 10% being singletons. Source: whole blood, taken in connection with sensitization to the hapten diphenylcyclopropenone (DPC). The receptors here all came from a woman aged 50 to 60 with alopecia areata. Some clones in this sample may be carry-over from other donors' samples. The CDR3 runs from the conserved cysteine through the conserved F or W. A D gene is named only where the DNA matches it firmly. Some rows have no size entry. The others give once, few or many, or a class for an expanded clone.

TRBJ1-1 TRBV3-1 many . CASSHRGGIEAFF TGTGCCAGCAGCCATCGTGGGGGGATAGAAGCTTTCTTT
TRBJ2-1 TRBV3-1 many . CASSQEGLPPFF TGTGCCAGCAGCCAAGAAGGACTTCCCCCGTTCTTC
TRBJ1-1 TRBV3-1 . . CASSQGGRHDGAFF TGTGCCAGCAGCCAAGGTGGACGCCATGATGGAGCTTTCTTT
TRBJ2-7 TRBV6-2/TRBV6-3 few TRBD2 CASSYQRDYYEQYF TGTGCCAGCAGTTACCAGCGGGATTACTACGAGCAGTACTTC
TRBJ2-7 TRBV5-4 many TRBD2 CASSLPLASGYEQYF TGTGCCAGCAGCTTACCCCTGGCTAGCGGCTACGAGCAGTACTTC
TRBJ2-7 TRBV29-1 many . CSVEAAGAEQYF TGCAGCGTTGAAGCAGCAGGGGCCGAGCAGTACTTC
TRBJ2-7 TRBV10-3 once . CAIRDSYEQYF TGTGCCATCAGGGATAGCTACGAGCAGTACTTC
TRBJ2-3 TRBV29-1 few . CSVELDASNTDTQYF TGCAGCGTTGAACTGGACGCGTCTAACACAGATACGCAGTATTTT
TRBJ2-7 TRBV12-3/TRBV12-4 many . CASSSGPWDF TGTGCCAGCAGTTCCGGACCCTGGGACTTC
TRBJ2-3 TRBV28 few . CACQRTDTQYF TGTGCCTGCCAGCGCACAGATACGCAGTATTTT
TRBJ2-7 TRBV20-1 many TRBD2 CSGASGRNEQYF TGCAGTGGGGCCAGCGGGAGGAACGAGCAGTACTTC